The 8 T cell receptor beta chains reported below all come from one sample, sequenced in a study of cytomegalovirus exposure and HLA in healthy donors. With 60 Vbeta and 13 Jbeta primers, the PCR was carried out. Sequencing used immunoSEQ multiplex PCR; TCRdb keeps in-frame clones, though not all of them. Of approximately 130,000 clones in the sample, around 75% are singletons; the top ten hold approximately 9.6%. Sequenced sample: PBMCs. The source is a woman aged 45-59 years in good health and CMV-seropositive.

V usage is TRBV27 and J usage is TRBJ1-2; 7 bases line up with TRBD1. The V gene end was trimmed by 2 bases and the J gene end by 6 bases; junction bases not matched to a gene: 12. The CDR3 runs to 16 residues. Germline lookup yields CDR1 MNHEY and CDR2 SMNVEV (reference sequence). The CDR3 region is CASSLNGAQGDHGYTF. In DNA form, the CDR3 reads TGTGCCAGCAGTTTAAATGGCGCTCAGGGGGATCATGGCTACACCTTC.

This chain links TRBV29-1 with TRBJ1-2; TRBD1 agrees at 8 bases. Unmatched junction bases numbered 11, after V lost 5 bases and J lost 12 bases. The CDR3 has 12 residues. Germline CDR1 and CDR2: SQVTM and ANQGSEA. CDR3 DNA sequence: TGCAGCGTTCGTGGGACAGGAACGACGGACACCTTC. Amino acids: CSVRGTGTTDTF.

In this sample, this clone turned up a few times. The rearrangement joins TRBV9 to TRBJ2-3; D gene ambiguous. V was shortened by 3 bases and J by 1 base, with 12 bases between the two germline ends. Germline loops: CDR1 SGDLS, CDR2 YYNGEE. The CDR3 extends over 15 amino acids. DNA of the CDR3: TGTGCCAGCAGCGCCCGCGGTACTGGCACAGATACGCAGTATTTT. This encodes CASSARGTGTDTQYF.

The chain uses TRBV10-3 and TRBJ1-2; D may be TRBD1 (5 bases). In germline, CDR1 is ENHRY, CDR2 SYGVKD. The CDR3 is 15 amino acids. Trimming pared 0 bases from V and 6 bases from J, leaving 14 bases between. The CDR3 coding sequence is TGTGCCATCAGTGAGTCTGCATACAGACAGAATGGCTACACCTTC. It is translated as CAISESAYRQNGYTF.

V usage is TRBV7-2 and J usage is TRBJ1-4; possible D gene TRBD1, 6 bases. This CDR3 comprises 12 residues. V was trimmed by 5 bases and J by 8 bases, leaving 9 bases between them. The germline V gene encodes CDR1 SGHTA and CDR2 FQGNSA. The CDR3 region has the DNA TGTGCCAGCAGCCTTACAGGGGAAAAACTGTTTTTT. Encoded protein: CASSLTGEKLFF.

This clone was picked up a small number of times. V and J are TRBV29-1 and TRBJ1-1; TRBD1 agrees at 8 bases. Germline V gene sequence: CDR1 SQVTM, CDR2 ANQGSEA. The CDR3 is 15 residues long. Losses at the gene ends were 5 bases for V and 3 bases for J; bases not matched to a gene: 11. The DNA for the CDR3 is TGCAGCGTTCGGACAGGGATGGTCGGGGACACTGAAGCTTTCTTT. Translated: CSVRTGMVGDTEAFF.

CDR3 bases: TGTGCCAGCAGCTTGGACAGGGGGAACACTGAAGCTTTCTTT. It is translated as CASSLDRGNTEAFF. This chain uses TRBV5-4 with TRBJ1-1; 7 bases fit TRBD1. V trimming: 0 bases; J trimming: 1 base; junction bases outside the gene matches: 0. CDR3 length: 14 amino acids. Germline V CDR1 and CDR2: SGHNT, YYREEE (reference sequence).

V is TRBV5-8 and J is TRBJ1-1; D is undetermined. The CDR3 length is 14 residues. Germline CDR1 SGHTS, CDR2 YDEGEE. Trimming removed 0 bases from V and 6 bases from J, with 12 bases in between. Here the CDR3 DNA reads TGTGCCAGCAGCTTGGCCTCAAAGCGCCCTGAAGCTTTCTTT. This codes for CASSLASKRPEAFF.